This TCR beta chain was obtained from a study of T-cell memory formation after mild COVID-19. Study findings and constraints: Contracting clones localized mainly to CM and EM when CD4+ and mainly to EMRA when CD8+.

Each CDR3 protein is one row after TCRdb ran MiXCR on the 5' RACE reads. Of approximately 290,000 distinct CDR3 sequences in the sample, about 15% were seen once. Germline values: CDR1 MNHEY, CDR2 SVGEGT. The V end lost 2 bases, the J end lost 4 bases, and 23 bases lay between the germline ends. CDR3 length: 19 amino acids. A note on this clonotype: The antigen is undetermined.

The specimen was PBMCs or a T cell subset sorted from them (not recorded which). This clonotype originated in a man aged 18-30 years who had mild COVID-19 (a few samples of this study predate the infection). Cell type and time point are not known. The chain carries TRBV6-2 or TRBV6-3 and TRBJ2-2; D possibly uses TRBD1 or TRBD2 (5 bases each). The CDR3, as DNA: TGTGCCAGCAGTTACGTGGGGGATGGACGGCCCTCGATCACCGGGGAGCTGTTTTTT. It specifies CASSYVGDGRPSITGELFF.